This T cell receptor (beta chain) stems from a study of blood T cell repertoires in COVID-19 (dated by TCRdb to about 2020). Background on the whole study: The collaborator samples originated in the United States, Italy and Spain and spanned the acute and convalescent phases of COVID-19. The material from the prospective study consisted of cDNA or gDNA derived from T cells, B-cell-depleted T cells, or PBMCs. The dataset comprised deeply sampled blood TCRbeta repertoires from subjects exposed to, actively infected with, or recovered from COVID-19. The repertoires were made available in a free public database intended to serve as a resource for research on the immune response to SARS-CoV-2. Samples came from the ongoing ImmuneRACE study (first 160 participants) plus 1,254 subjects from 6 global collaborators. A de-identified subject ID, COVID-19 status, age in years and sex were almost always included in the sample metadata. Where HLA class I and class II types were available, the types were taken from metadata supplied by the sample provider, not from assay-based typing.

Each collaborating institution followed its own protocols to collect whole blood in K2EDTA tubes. For TCRbeta analysis, collaborator samples were shipped as frozen whole blood, as isolated PBMCs, or as DNA extracted from either sample type. The germline V gene sets CDR1 to SGHTA and CDR2 to FQGNSA. V was cut back by 1 base and J by 4 bases, leaving a gap of 10 bases between them. There are 14 amino acids in the CDR3, from cysteine to phenylalanine inclusive. Only the CDR3 region is kept as DNA, spanning 42 bases read in frame from base 1. Details on this clone: What antigen it recognizes has not been identified. No much larger clonotype is one base removed from it; base qualities were not supplied.

The study at large found these results: Clinical and demographic metadata were provided uncurated, with the amount varying by source and participant.

TCRbeta CDR3 regions were amplified from genomic DNA using the immunoSEQ Assay, a bias-controlled multiplex PCR. As for the authors' bioinformatics: The number of nucleated cells in each sample was estimated by amplification of reference gene primers within the assay. Sequence reads were collapsed and filtered to measure the absolute abundance of every unique TCRbeta CDR3 rearrangement. For each sample, productive Simpson clonality was calculated by taking the square root of Simpson's diversity index across productive rearrangements. TCRdb took this table from immuneACCESS and kept in-frame rearrangements with V and J called. Such tables lack part of the clones; where checked against another copy, unresolved V genes explain under half of the gap, and the rest is unexplained. V, J and clone size reflect that table, while D and trimming were determined from the DNA. The sample table records 150,000 to 250,000 clones; approximately 82% of these occur just once. 6.9% of the sample is held by the ten biggest clonotypes.

This TCR came from a human donor with acute or convalescent COVID-19. The donor label of this sample is uncertain. The rearrangement joined TRBV7-2 to TRBJ2-5; the D gene is not confidently resolved. Sample: peripheral blood. At the DNA level, the sequence is TGTGCCAGCAGCTTAGAATTCGGTGGAGAGACCCAGTACTTC. It translates as CASSLEFGGETQYF.